These 2 T cell receptor beta chains share one sample of origin, sequenced in a study of cytomegalovirus exposure and HLA in healthy donors (dated by TCRdb to between 2016 and 2019). The library was made by the immunoSEQ multiplex PCR assay. A mixture of 60 forward primers for TCR Vbeta segments and 13 reverse primers for TCR Jbeta segments was used in the multiplex PCR. TCRdb provides this immuneACCESS table in a form limited to in-frame rearrangements. Some clones are lacking; in checked studies, under half of them reflect an unresolved V gene, and why the rest are absent is not known. The sample table records over 100,000 clones; about four fifths of these occur just once. About a fifth of the sample is taken by the ten largest. Sample: PBMCs. The receptors originated from a man younger than 40 in good health and CMV-seropositive.

The chain employs TRBV9 and TRBJ2-2; 15 bases are a match to TRBD2. The germline CDR1 and CDR2 sequences are SGDLS and YYNGEE. There are 19 residues in the CDR3. J gave up 2 bases and V 0 bases, and 5 bases lay outside the gene matches. In nucleotides, the CDR3 is TGTGCCAGCAGCGTAGTCGGACTAGCGGGAGGGCGTAACACCGGGGAGCTGTTTTTT. This encodes CASSVVGLAGGRNTGELFF.

This clone was observed a handful of times. V gene TRBV7-3 combines with J gene TRBJ1-2, with unresolved D. Trimming removed 4 bases from V and 8 bases from J, with 17 bases in between. The CDR3 has 14 amino acids. Germline V gives CDR1 SGHTA, CDR2 FQGTGA. DNA of the CDR3: TGTGCCAGCAGCTCGCGGGAGGCAGCCTCAGGCTACACCTTC. Translation gives CASSSREAASGYTF.